The 10 T cell receptor beta chains given below trace back to one sample, sequenced in a study of radiotherapy plus CTLA-4 blockade in lung cancer. Method: immunoSEQ multiplex PCR; TCRdb's copy keeps in-frame clones and lacks some. This table has 20,000 to 25,000 clones, 60% to 85% appearing once. Sequenced material: peripheral blood, taken from a patient treated with radiotherapy plus ipilimumab. Receptors were obtained from a human donor with non-small cell lung cancer whose response to radiotherapy plus ipilimumab could not be evaluated.

This clone came up a few times. This chain links TRBV5-6 with TRBJ1-5; D is undetermined. The CDR3 runs to 15 residues. Germline V gene sequence: CDR1 SGHDT, CDR2 YYEEEE. Trimming removed 4 bases at V and 4 bases at J, with 15 bases between. The CDR3 nucleotides read TGTGCCAGCAGCCCGGCAGGCAGGTCAAATCAGCCCCAGCATTTT. Amino acid sequence: CASSPAGRSNQPQHF. The variable domain in full, completed from reference TRBV5-6 and TRBJ1-5, reads DAGVTQSPTHLIKTRGQQVTLRCSPKSGHDTVSWYQQALGQGPQFIFQYYEEEERQRGNFPDRFSGHQFPNYSSELNVNALLLGDSALYLCASSPAGRSNQPQHFGDGTRLSIL.

This clone was detected only a few times. V gene TRBV19 combines with J gene TRBJ2-3, with D possibly TRBD2 on 5 matching bases. This CDR3 has 14 residues. Germline V gives CDR1 LNHDA, CDR2 SQIVND (reference sequence). V dropped 7 bases and J dropped 2 bases, with 13 bases sitting between them. The CDR3 is CASTPRTSTDTQYF. The CDR3 nucleotides are TGTGCCAGTACCCCTAGGACTTCCACAGATACGCAGTATTTT.

The rearrangement uses TRBV10-3 and TRBJ2-7; a weak D match, TRBD2 (5 bases). Per germline, CDR1 ENHRY and CDR2 SYGVKD. Trimming stripped 6 bases from V and 2 bases from J, with 8 bases between. The CDR3 length is 12 residues. The DNA for the CDR3 is TGTGCCATCAGGGCGGAGGCCTACGAGCAGTACTTC. Amino acids: CAIRAEAYEQYF.

This rearrangement joins TRBV5-1 to TRBJ2-6; possibly TRBD2 for D (5 bases). Trimming removed 2 bases from V and 4 bases from J, with 10 bases in between. CDR1 is SGHRS, CDR2 YFSETQ, per germline. This CDR3 is 15 amino acids long. In DNA, the CDR3 is TGCGCCAGCAGCTTTGAGGGTACCGGGGCCAACGTCCTGACTTTC. Translating gives CASSFEGTGANVLTF.

This chain links TRBV6-5 with TRBJ2-4, with D tentatively TRBD1 (6 bases). The germline gives CDR1 MNHEY, CDR2 SVGAGI. CDR3 length equals 16 residues. The V and J ends lost 0 bases and 3 bases respectively, with 12 bases between them. The CDR3 spells CASSYSNRAGKNIQYF. The DNA for the CDR3 is TGTGCCAGCAGTTACTCGAACAGGGCCGGCAAAAACATTCAGTACTTC.

V gene TRBV4-2 combines with J gene TRBJ1-3, with TRBD1 as a possible D gene (6 bases). V was clipped by 3 bases and J by 4 bases, with 19 bases between them. The CDR3 sequence is 17 residues long. Germline V gives CDR1 LGHNA, CDR2 YNFKEQ. The CDR3 is CASSQVRDTWGGNTIYF. Here the CDR3 DNA reads TGTGCCAGCAGCCAGGTCCGGGACACCTGGGGAGGAAACACCATATATTTT.

The J gene is TRBJ2-2, the V gene TRBV4-3; maybe TRBD1 (6 bases). Trimming took 0 bases from V and 7 from J, leaving 15 bases between them. The CDR3 totals 16 residues. Germline values: CDR1 LGHNA, CDR2 YSLEER. The CDR3 DNA reads as TGCGCCAGCAGCCAAGAGTTCCACAGGGCAGGCGGGGAGCTGTTTTTT. Its translation is CASSQEFHRAGGELFF.

The chain joins TRBV10-1 to TRBJ2-3, with 10 nucleotides matching TRBD2. The CDR3 loop spans 18 amino acids. CDR1 is WNHNN, CDR2 SYGVQD, per germline (reference sequence). Trimming took 4 bases from V and 4 from J; bases not matched to a gene: 14. CDR3 nucleotides: TGCGCCAGCAGTGGCTCCTTAATCCAGCGGGAGGGGTCAGATACGCAGTATTTT. Amino acids: CASSGSLIQREGSDTQYF.

CDR3 in DNA: TGTGCCAGCAGTCCCCAGGGGGAATATGGCTACACCTTC. Its translation: CASSPQGEYGYTF. J is TRBJ1-2 and V is TRBV2; TRBD1 matches 7 bases. Per germline, CDR1 SNHLY and CDR2 FYNNEI. With 5 bases clipped from V and 5 bases from J, the junction kept 5 bases outside the gene matches. CDR3 size: 13 residues. Together with reference TRBV2 and TRBJ1-2, the CDR3 gives the full variable domain: EPEVTQTPSHQVTQMGQEVILRCVPISNHLYFYWYRQILGQKVEFLVSFYNNEISEKSEIFDDQFSVERPDGSNFTLKIRSTKLEDSAMYFCASSPQGEYGYTFGSGTRLTVV.

This rearrangement joins TRBV7-8 to TRBJ1-5; possibly TRBD1 for D (5 bases). The V gene lost 3 bases and the J gene lost 0 bases, with 12 bases spanning the gap. The germline V gene encodes CDR1 SGHVS and CDR2 FQNEAQ. The CDR3 is 16 residues long. The CDR3 nucleotides read TGTGCCAGCAGCTTTCGCCAGGGAAATAGCAATCAGCCCCAGCATTTT. It specifies CASSFRQGNSNQPQHF.